The rows below give T cell receptor beta chains drawn from one sample of a study of T cells expressing NK-cell markers. No DNA is given; TCRdb re-called the 5' RACE reads and lists each CDR3 protein once. Recorded for this sample: fewer than 550,000 distinct CDR3 sequences. Sequencing used blood T cells: a sorted CD56 or NKG2C T cell subset, CD4+ or CD8+ T cells, or bulk PBMC T cells (not recorded which). These TCRs come from a woman between 50 and 59 years old in good health. Both conserved end residues are part of each CDR3.

v_gene,j_gene,CDR3aa
TRBV12-3/TRBV12-4,TRBJ2-5,CASSRTRTQYF
TRBV28,TRBJ2-2,CASSLPGTINTGELFF
TRBV29-1,TRBJ2-6,CSSTGAGANVLTF
TRBV29-1,TRBJ1-1,CSSLPGTGGDTEAFF
TRBV6-5,TRBJ2-1,CASSQAGTSGTISYNEQFF
TRBV5-4,TRBJ2-2,CASSPDYSGELFF
TRBV20-1,TRBJ2-1,CSARQVTEQFF
TRBV3-1,TRBJ2-4,CASSHSRTGDIQYF
TRBV20-1,TRBJ1-1,CSARLAPDTEAFF
TRBV9,TRBJ2-3,CASSAIGAPTDTQYF
TRBV29-1,TRBJ2-5,CSVELLAGLQETQYF
TRBV12-3/TRBV12-4,TRBJ1-3,CASRRAGGNTIYF
TRBV5-1,TRBJ2-1,CASSLVRGREQFF
TRBV5-1,TRBJ2-1,CASSLVLANEQFF
TRBV5-1,TRBJ2-5,CASSWGDRPTSETQYF
TRBV24-1,TRBJ2-2,CATSGLGLAGGINTGELFF
TRBV12-3/TRBV12-4,TRBJ1-2,CASSPRRTVYGYTF